This T cell receptor (beta chain) is from a study of blood T cell repertoires in COVID-19. The table came from immunoSEQ multiplex PCR; TCRdb's copy has only in-frame clones and leaves some out. Of roughly 250,000 clones detected, about 90% appear once; the ten largest clones hold nearly 6.5%. Germline assignment: CDR1 KGHDR and CDR2 SFDVKD. The CDR3 has 17 amino acids. The V and J ends lost 4 bases and 2 bases, in that order; junction bases with no gene match: 9. The sample was PBMCs or T cells enriched from blood (not recorded which). V is TRBV24-1 and J is TRBJ2-3; TRBD1 matches at 9 bases. The source is a woman under 40 with acute COVID-19. The CDR3 DNA sequence: TGTGCCACCAGTGAGCCCATGACAGGGGGTTTCACAGATACGCAGTATTTT. Amino acid sequence: CATSEPMTGGFTDTQYF.